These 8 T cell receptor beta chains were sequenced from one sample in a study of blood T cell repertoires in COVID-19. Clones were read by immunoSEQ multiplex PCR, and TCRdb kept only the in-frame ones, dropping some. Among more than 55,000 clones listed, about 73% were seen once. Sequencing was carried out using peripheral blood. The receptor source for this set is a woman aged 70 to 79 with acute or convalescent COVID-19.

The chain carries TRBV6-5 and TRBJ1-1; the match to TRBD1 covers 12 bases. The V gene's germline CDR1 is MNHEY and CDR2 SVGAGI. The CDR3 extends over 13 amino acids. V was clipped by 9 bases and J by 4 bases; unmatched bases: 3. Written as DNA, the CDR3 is TGTGCCAGTGGGACAGGGGGCGGCACTGAAGCTTTCTTT. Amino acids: CASGTGGGTEAFF.

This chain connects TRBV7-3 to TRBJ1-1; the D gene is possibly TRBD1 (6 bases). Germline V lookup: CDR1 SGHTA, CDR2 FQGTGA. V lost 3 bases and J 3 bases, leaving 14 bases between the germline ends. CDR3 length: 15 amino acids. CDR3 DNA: TGTGCCAGCAGCTTGACAGGAACTCTTTACACTGAAGCTTTCTTT. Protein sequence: CASSLTGTLYTEAFF.

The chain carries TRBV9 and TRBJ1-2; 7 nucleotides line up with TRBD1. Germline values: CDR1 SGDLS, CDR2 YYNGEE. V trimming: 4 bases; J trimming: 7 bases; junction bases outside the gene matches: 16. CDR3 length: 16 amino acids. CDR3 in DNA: TGTGCCAGCAGCCCCGACAGGGATAAAAGGTCAGGTGGCTACACCTTC. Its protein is CASSPDRDKRSGGYTF.

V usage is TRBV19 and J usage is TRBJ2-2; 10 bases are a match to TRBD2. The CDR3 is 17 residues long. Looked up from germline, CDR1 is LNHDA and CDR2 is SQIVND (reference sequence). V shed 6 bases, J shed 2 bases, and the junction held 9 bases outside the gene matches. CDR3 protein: CASRGGSGGQNTGELFF. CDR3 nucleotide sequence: TGTGCCAGTAGGGGTGGTAGCGGGGGGCAAAACACCGGGGAGCTGTTTTTT.

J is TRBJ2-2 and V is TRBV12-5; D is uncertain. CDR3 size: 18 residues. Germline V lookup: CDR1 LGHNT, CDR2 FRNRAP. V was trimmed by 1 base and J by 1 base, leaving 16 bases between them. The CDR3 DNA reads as TGTGCTAGTGGTTTGGCCTATTACCTTACAGAGAACACCGGGGAGCTGTTTTTT. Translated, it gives CASGLAYYLTENTGELFF.

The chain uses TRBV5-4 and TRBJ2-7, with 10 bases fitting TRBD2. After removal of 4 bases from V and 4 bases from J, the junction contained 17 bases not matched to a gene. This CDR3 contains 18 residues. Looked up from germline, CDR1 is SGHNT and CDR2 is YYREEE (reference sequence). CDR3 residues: CASSLAEGLAGVRYEQYF. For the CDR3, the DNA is TGTGCCAGCAGCCTTGCCGAAGGCCTAGCGGGGGTAAGGTACGAGCAGTACTTC.

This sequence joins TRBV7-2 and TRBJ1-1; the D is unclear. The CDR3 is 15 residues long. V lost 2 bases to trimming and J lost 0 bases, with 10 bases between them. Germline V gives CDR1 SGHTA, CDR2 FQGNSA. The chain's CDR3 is CASSLWASLNTEAFF. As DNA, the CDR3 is TGTGCCAGCAGCTTATGGGCCAGCCTGAACACTGAAGCTTTCTTT.

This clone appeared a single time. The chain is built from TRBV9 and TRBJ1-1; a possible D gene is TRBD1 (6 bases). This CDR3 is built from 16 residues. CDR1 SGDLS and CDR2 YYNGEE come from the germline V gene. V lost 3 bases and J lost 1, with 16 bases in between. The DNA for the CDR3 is TGTGCCAGCAGCGGAAACTTGTGGGGACAGAACACTGAAGCTTTCTTT. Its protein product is CASSGNLWGQNTEAFF.